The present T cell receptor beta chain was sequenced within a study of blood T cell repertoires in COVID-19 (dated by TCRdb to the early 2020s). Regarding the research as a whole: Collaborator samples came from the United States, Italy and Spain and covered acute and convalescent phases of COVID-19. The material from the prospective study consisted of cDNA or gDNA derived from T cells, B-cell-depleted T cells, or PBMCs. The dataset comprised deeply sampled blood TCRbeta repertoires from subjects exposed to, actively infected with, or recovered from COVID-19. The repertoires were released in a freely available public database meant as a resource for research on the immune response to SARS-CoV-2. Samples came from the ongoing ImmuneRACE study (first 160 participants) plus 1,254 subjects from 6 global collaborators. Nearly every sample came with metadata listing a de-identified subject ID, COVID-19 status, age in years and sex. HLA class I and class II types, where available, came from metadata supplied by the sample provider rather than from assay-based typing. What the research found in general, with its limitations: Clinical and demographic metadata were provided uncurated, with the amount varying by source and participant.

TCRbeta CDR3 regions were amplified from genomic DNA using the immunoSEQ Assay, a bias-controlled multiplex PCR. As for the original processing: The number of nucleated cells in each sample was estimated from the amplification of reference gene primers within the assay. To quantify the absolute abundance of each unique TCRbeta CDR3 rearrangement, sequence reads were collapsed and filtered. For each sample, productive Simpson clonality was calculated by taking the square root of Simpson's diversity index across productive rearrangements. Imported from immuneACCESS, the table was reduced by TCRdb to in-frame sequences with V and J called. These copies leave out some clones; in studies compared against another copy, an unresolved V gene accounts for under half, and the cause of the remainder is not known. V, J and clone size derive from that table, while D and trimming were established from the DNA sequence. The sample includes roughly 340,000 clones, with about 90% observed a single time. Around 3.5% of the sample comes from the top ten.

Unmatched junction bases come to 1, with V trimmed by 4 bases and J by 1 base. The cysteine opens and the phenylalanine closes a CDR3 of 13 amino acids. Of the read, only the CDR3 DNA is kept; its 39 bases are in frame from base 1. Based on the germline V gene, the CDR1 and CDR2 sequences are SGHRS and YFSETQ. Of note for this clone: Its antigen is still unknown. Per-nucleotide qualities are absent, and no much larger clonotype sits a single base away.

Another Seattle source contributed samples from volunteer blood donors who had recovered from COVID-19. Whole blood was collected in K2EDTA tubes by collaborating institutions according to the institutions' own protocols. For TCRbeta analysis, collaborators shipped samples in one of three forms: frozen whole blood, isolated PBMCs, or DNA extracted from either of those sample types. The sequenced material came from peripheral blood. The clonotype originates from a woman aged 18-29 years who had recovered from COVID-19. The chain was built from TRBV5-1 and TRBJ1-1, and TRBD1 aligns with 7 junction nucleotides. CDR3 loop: CASSRTGNTEAFF. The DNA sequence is TGCGCCAGCAGCCGGACAGGGAACACTGAAGCTTTCTTT.